This T cell receptor beta chain emerged from a study of OX40 agonist ivuxolimab in advanced cancers. The CDR3 is 15 amino acids. V was clipped by 10 bases and J by 3 bases, with 19 bases between them. Germline CDR1 is MNHNS and CDR2 is SASEGT. General study points: Doses of 0.1 to 3.0 mg/kg were accompanied by clonal expansion of CD4+ and CD8+ blood T cells by week 6. Compared with CD4+, CD8+ T cells on average had more expanded clones.

Sequencing used immunoSEQ multiplex PCR; TCRdb keeps in-frame clones, though not all of them. The sample gives nearly 70,000 clones, roughly 84% of which show up once; under 1.5% is in the top ten. Comments on this clone: Its target is not known.

Sample: CD4+ or CD8+ T cells sorted from blood, taken in a trial of the OX40 agonist ivuxolimab. J is TRBJ2-1 and V is TRBV6-1; D remains unclear. The sequence derives from an adult with an advanced solid tumor such as melanoma, head and neck, liver or kidney cancer. The CDR3: CATPVGPQSYNEQFF. CDR3 nucleotide sequence: TGTGCCACCCCGGTGGGCCCCCAGAGCTACAATGAGCAGTTCTTC.